This T cell receptor (beta chain) was sequenced in a study of T cell responses to AZD1222 COVID-19 vaccine. Study results and caveats: Variant regions that are unmutated are reportedly the target of nearly half of spike-specific TCRs. Scientists sampled the repertoires only once the peak T cell response had passed. The donor group comprised mostly white British people and more females; the analysis possibly underestimated clonal diversity.

As to this clone: The antigen remains unidentified.

Some clones are missing from TCRdb's copy, which holds only in-frame ones; the method was immunoSEQ multiplex PCR. The sample yields under 100,000 clones, over 75% seen once. Between the trimmed V and J ends, which lost 10 bases and 0 bases, there was a span of 16 bases. Germline CDR1 is MNHEY and CDR2 is SVGAGI. The CDR3 totals 15 residues. This clonotype was sampled from an adult who received the AZD1222 COVID-19 vaccine. The sample consisted of peripheral blood, taken 28 days after the second AZD1222 dose. The chain joins TRBV6-5 to TRBJ1-5; D unresolved. Here the CDR3 reads CATQKDGLSNQPQHF. CDR3 DNA: TGTGCCACCCAAAAGGACGGACTTAGCAATCAGCCCCAGCATTTT.